Listed here are 30 T cell receptor beta chains from one sample, sequenced in a study of T cell responses to AZD1222 COVID-19 vaccine (dated by TCRdb to the early 2020s). The time point label, as the study defines it: about 28 days (+/-7) after the second vaccine dose. To prepare the library, the immunoSEQ multiplex PCR assay was applied. TCRdb retrieved this table from immuneACCESS and kept in-frame rearrangements only. Not all clones are present; in checked studies, unresolved V genes account for under half, and no reason is known for the remainder. A total of more than 95,000 clones appear in this sample, 88% of them only once. The biggest ten clones account for less than 4% of the sample. The specimen comprised peripheral blood, sampled 28 days after the second AZD1222 dose. All receptors derive from an adult who received the AZD1222 COVID-19 vaccine.

About this clone: This CDR3 is also generated by other DNA sequences in the sample. V usage is TRBV19 and J usage is TRBJ1-6, with TRBD1 identical over 7 bases. The CDR3 totals 15 residues. V lost 5 bases to trimming and J lost 5 bases; unmatched junction nucleotides: 6. CDR1 and CDR2 from the germline V gene are LNHDA and SQIVND (reference sequence). CDR3 amino acids: CASSDRDSDNSPLHF. Written as DNA, the CDR3 is TGTGCCAGTAGTGACCGGGACAGCGATAATTCACCCCTCCACTTT. The full variable domain, completed using reference TRBV19 and TRBJ1-6, is DGGITQSPKYLFRKEGQNVTLSCEQNLNHDAMYWYRQDPGQGLRLIYYSQIVNDFQKGDIAEGYSVSREKKESFPLTVTSAQKNPTAFYLCASSDRDSDNSPLHFGNGTRLTVT.

The chain recombines TRBV4-2 with TRBJ1-3; no firm D call. CDR1 and CDR2 from the germline V gene are LGHNA and YNFKEQ. CDR3 length: 16 amino acids. Between the trimmed V and J ends, which lost 0 bases and 0 bases, there was a span of 9 bases. The CDR3 DNA reads TGTGCCAGCAGCCAAGATCGCCCAGGCTCTGGAAACACCATATATTTT. Encoded protein: CASSQDRPGSGNTIYF.

The V and J genes are TRBV5-4 and TRBJ2-1; D remains unclear. With 3 bases removed from V and 0 bases from J, the gap between germline ends came to 10 bases. Germline V gives CDR1 SGHNT, CDR2 YYREEE (reference sequence). This CDR3 comprises 15 residues. CDR3 in amino acids: CASSSEPSSYNEQFF. The CDR3, as DNA: TGTGCCAGCAGCTCGGAGCCCAGCTCCTACAATGAGCAGTTCTTC.

This chain uses TRBV9 with TRBJ1-1; D ambiguous. The CDR3 extends over 13 amino acids. With 4 bases removed from V and 1 base from J, the gap between germline ends came to 8 bases. Germline lookup yields CDR1 SGDLS and CDR2 YYNGEE. The CDR3 sequence is CASSTDKNTEAFF. The CDR3 DNA is TGTGCCAGCAGCACAGACAAGAACACTGAAGCTTTCTTT.

V is TRBV5-6 and J is TRBJ1-1; D is perhaps TRBD1 (5 bases). The CDR3 is made up of 16 amino acids. The germline gives CDR1 SGHDT, CDR2 YYEEEE. Trimming pared 3 bases from V and 0 bases from J, leaving 15 bases between. This CDR3 reads CASSSGFLQVNTEAFF. In DNA, the CDR3 is TGTGCCAGCAGCTCAGGATTTCTACAGGTGAACACTGAAGCTTTCTTT.

This chain uses TRBV6-5 with TRBJ2-3, with D possibly being TRBD1 (6 bases). The germline CDR1 and CDR2 sequences are MNHEY and SVGAGI. V lost 2 bases to trimming and J lost 4 bases, with 10 bases between them. CDR3 length: 14 residues. DNA of the CDR3: TGTGCCAGCAGTTACAGGGGGACGGCAGATACGCAGTATTTT. Encoded protein: CASSYRGTADTQYF.

This chain uses TRBV7-2 with TRBJ2-3; no reliable D call. CDR3 length equals 15 residues. The V gene's germline CDR1 is SGHTA and CDR2 FQGNSA. V was pared by 3 bases and J by 2 bases, with 12 bases between. CDR3 sequence: CASSLGRSSTDTQYF. The DNA for the CDR3 is TGTGCCAGCAGCTTGGGCAGGTCCTCCACAGATACGCAGTATTTT.

This chain uses TRBV20-1 with TRBJ2-5; the D is unclear. The CDR3 runs 11 residues. Trimming removed 7 bases at V and 0 bases at J, with 6 bases between. Per germline, CDR1 DFQATT and CDR2 SNEGSKA (reference sequence). The CDR3 coding sequence is TGCAGTGGGTGGGACCAAGAGACCCAGTACTTC. It codes for CSGWDQETQYF.

The rearrangement uses TRBV5-1 and TRBJ1-1; TRBD1 is a possible D gene (5 bases). Germline loops: CDR1 SGHRS, CDR2 YFSETQ. CDR3 size: 15 residues. V dropped 0 bases and J dropped 1 base, with 10 bases sitting between them. CDR3 protein: CASSLVAGRNTEAFF. CDR3 sequence (DNA): TGCGCCAGCAGCTTGGTGGCAGGGAGGAACACTGAAGCTTTCTTT.

The chain recombines TRBV18 with TRBJ2-5, with 9 bases that match TRBD2. The CDR3 runs 15 residues. Trimming cost V 2 bases and J 2 bases; bases outside gene matches: 3. Per germline, CDR1 KGHSH and CDR2 LQKENI. The CDR3: CASSPAGGIQETQYF. CDR3 nucleotides: TGTGCCAGCTCACCAGCGGGAGGGATTCAAGAGACCCAGTACTTC.

This clone was seen just once. V gene TRBV27 combines with J gene TRBJ1-4; a possible D gene is TRBD1 (5 bases). V was pared by 3 bases and J by 14 bases, with 10 bases between. This CDR3 comprises 11 residues. Germline CDR1 and CDR2: MNHEY and SMNVEV (reference sequence). The chain's CDR3 is CASSFKGRLFF. In DNA form, the CDR3 reads TGTGCCAGCAGTTTTAAGGGACGGCTGTTTTTT.

The CDR3 nucleotides read TGTGCCAGCAGCAAATACGGTCAGGATAGCACAGATACGCAGTATTTT. The encoded protein is CASSKYGQDSTDTQYF. This chain uses TRBV21-1 with TRBJ2-3; the listed D gene, TRBD1, was not tested against the DNA. TRBV21-1 is a documented pseudogene. The CDR3 is 16 residues long.

The rearrangement links TRBV30 to TRBJ1-6, with TRBD1 as a possible D gene (5 bases). Germline assignment: CDR1 GTSNPN and CDR2 SVGIG (reference sequence). Trimming left V 1 base short and J 11 bases short, with 12 bases between. This CDR3 comprises 13 residues. In DNA form, the CDR3 reads TGTGCCTGGAGTGGCCGGGGCCCACCACCCCTCCACTTT. It codes for CAWSGRGPPPLHF. The full variable domain, its missing parts supplied by reference TRBV30 and TRBJ1-6, is SQTIHQWPATLVQPVGSPLSLECTVEGTSNPNLYWYRQAAGRGLQLLFYSVGIGQISSEVPQNLSASRPQDRQFILSSKKLLLSDSGFYLCAWSGRGPPPLHFGNGTRLTVT.

V usage is TRBV4-3 and J usage is TRBJ2-3; no clear D. The CDR3 length is 17 residues. CDR1 is LGHNA, CDR2 YSLEER, per germline. V was pared by 4 bases and J by 0 bases, with 17 bases between. The CDR3 region is CASSPPSGGVSTDTQYF. CDR3 DNA sequence: TGCGCCAGCAGCCCCCCGTCCGGTGGGGTCAGCACAGATACGCAGTATTTT.

The chain employs TRBV10-3 and TRBJ1-3; a weak D match, TRBD1 (5 bases). Germline CDR1 and CDR2: ENHRY and SYGVKD. This CDR3 contains 12 residues. Trimming removed 10 bases from V and 1 base from J, with 8 bases in between. DNA for the CDR3: TGTGCCAGCAGGGTTTCTGGAAACACCATATATTTT. It codes for CASRVSGNTIYF.

V gene TRBV7-2 combines with J gene TRBJ2-5; 9 bases align to TRBD2. Germline trimming cut 1 base from V and 4 bases from J; bases unmatched to any gene: 4. Germline V gene sequence: CDR1 SGHTA, CDR2 FQGNSA. The CDR3 contains 15 residues. As DNA, the CDR3 is TGTGCCAGCAGCTTAGTGCGGGGGGGCCGAGAGACCCAGTACTTC. This translates into CASSLVRGGRETQYF.

The V gene is TRBV6-2 or TRBV6-3, the J gene TRBJ1-2; the match to TRBD1 covers 10 bases. J lost 6 bases, V lost 4 bases, and 5 bases had no gene match. The CDR3 runs to 14 residues. CDR1 is MNHEY, CDR2 SVGEGT, per germline. DNA for the CDR3: TGTGCCAGCAGTTGGACAGGGGGACGGGATGGCTACACCTTC. Protein sequence: CASSWTGGRDGYTF.

This sequence joins TRBV4-3 and TRBJ1-3, with D uncertain. Deletions cut 0 bases from V and 3 bases from J, with 9 bases between. The V gene's germline CDR1 is LGHNA and CDR2 YSLEER. The CDR3 totals 15 residues. Written as DNA, the CDR3 is TGCGCCAGCAGCCAAGAATCGGATTTTGGAAACACCATATATTTT. As protein: CASSQESDFGNTIYF.

The CDR3 spells CAISELAGGNEQFF. DNA of the CDR3: TGTGCCATCAGTGAGCTAGCGGGGGGAAATGAGCAGTTCTTC. The chain uses TRBV10-3 and TRBJ2-1; the match to TRBD2 covers 11 bases. This CDR3 contains 14 residues. V was pared by 2 bases and J by 7 bases, with 1 base of the junction left unmatched. CDR1 and CDR2 from the germline V gene are ENHRY and SYGVKD.

The chain uses TRBV5-1 and TRBJ2-7; 8 nucleotides agree with TRBD2. Germline V lookup: CDR1 SGHRS, CDR2 YFSETQ. The V and J ends lost 0 bases and 1 base, in that order; junction bases with no gene match: 6. The CDR3 is made up of 16 amino acids. CDR3 DNA sequence: TGCGCCAGCAGCTTGGGCCCCTTAGCGGGATCCTACGAGCAGTACTTC. It encodes CASSLGPLAGSYEQYF.

V gene TRBV30 combines with J gene TRBJ2-7; possible D gene TRBD1, 6 bases. The V gene lost 1 base and the J gene lost 6 bases, with 19 bases spanning the gap. Germline CDR1 and CDR2: GTSNPN and SVGIG (reference sequence). The CDR3 has 15 amino acids. The DNA of the CDR3 is TGTGCCTGGAGTGATTATCGTCAGGGGCCCTCCGAGCAGTACTTC. This translates into CAWSDYRQGPSEQYF.

The rearrangement uses TRBV5-1 and TRBJ1-4; 8 positions match TRBD1. V gave up 0 bases and J gave up 8 bases; unmatched junction bases: 0. CDR3 length: 13 amino acids. In germline, CDR1 is SGHRS, CDR2 YFSETQ. The CDR3 region is CASSLDRGEKLFF. CDR3 coding DNA: TGCGCCAGCAGCTTGGACAGGGGGGAAAAACTGTTTTTT.

The J gene is TRBJ2-7, the V gene TRBV27; D may correspond to TRBD1 or TRBD2 (5 bases each). The V end lost 4 bases, the J end lost 2 bases, and 9 bases lay between the germline ends. The CDR3 is 13 residues long. Germline CDR1 and CDR2: MNHEY and SMNVEV (reference sequence). CDR3 in amino acids: CASSSGGTYEQYF. The CDR3, as DNA: TGTGCCAGCAGTTCTGGGGGAACCTACGAGCAGTACTTC.

The chain recombines TRBV7-6 with TRBJ1-2, with TRBD1 matching over 8 bases. The CDR3 runs 16 residues. Unmatched junction bases numbered 5, after V lost 0 bases and J lost 2 bases. Per germline, CDR1 SGHVS and CDR2 FNYEAQ. In nucleotides, the CDR3 is TGTGCCAGCAGCTTAGCGGACAGGGCGGGAAACTATGGCTACACCTTC. Residues: CASSLADRAGNYGYTF.

The J gene is TRBJ1-5, the V gene TRBV4-1; a possible D gene is TRBD1 (6 bases). The CDR3 consists of 15 residues. The V end lost 1 base, the J end lost 3 bases, and 10 bases lay between the germline ends. In germline, CDR1 is MGHRA, CDR2 YSYEKL. CDR3 protein: CASSQVWGANQPQHF. The CDR3 DNA sequence: TGCGCCAGCAGCCAAGTTTGGGGGGCCAATCAGCCCCAGCATTTT.

The chain employs TRBV5-6 and TRBJ1-3; D not certain. CDR3 size: 15 residues. Per the germline V gene, CDR1 is SGHDT and CDR2 is YYEEEE. V gave up 0 bases and J gave up 4 bases, with 11 bases separating them. The DNA of the CDR3 is TGTGCCAGCAGCTTGGGGATTGCGGGGGGAAACACCATATATTTT. Residues: CASSLGIAGGNTIYF.

The chain carries TRBV19 and TRBJ1-2; no reliable D call. The germline V gene has CDR1 LNHDA and CDR2 SQIVND (reference sequence). The CDR3 is 16 amino acids. The V gene lost 6 bases and the J gene lost 2 bases, with 19 bases spanning the gap. In DNA, the CDR3 is TGTGCCAGTAGCCCATCCCTGGGGAGACTAAACTATGGCTACACCTTC. Translating gives CASSPSLGRLNYGYTF.

The chain employs TRBV3-1 (or the pseudogene TRBV3-2) and TRBJ2-3; D is perhaps TRBD2 (6 bases). Trimming cost V 0 bases and J 8 bases, with 18 bases left between them. Germline V gene sequence: CDR1 LGHDT, CDR2 YNNKEL (reference sequence). The CDR3 runs 16 residues. CDR3 nucleotide sequence: TGTGCCAGCAGCCAAGAGGGCGGGACTCCACTATTTACGCAGTATTTT. It codes for CASSQEGGTPLFTQYF.

This chain uses TRBV28 with TRBJ2-7; D might be TRBD1 (5 bases). From germline, CDR1 is MDHEN and CDR2 SYDVKM. CDR3 length equals 15 residues. V was shortened by 6 bases and J by 2 bases, with 17 bases between the two germline ends. The CDR3 protein is CASSPPRDRPYEQYF. CDR3 in DNA: TGTGCCAGCAGCCCCCCCAGGGATCGACCCTACGAGCAGTACTTC.

J is TRBJ2-3 and V is TRBV19, with D possibly TRBD1 on 6 matching bases. Germline V gene sequence: CDR1 LNHDA, CDR2 SQIVND (reference sequence). The CDR3 loop spans 17 amino acids. V gave up 0 bases and J gave up 1 base, with 14 bases separating them. In DNA, the CDR3 is TGTGCCAGTAGTATAGATCCCCGAGGGGGTGGCACAGATACGCAGTATTTT. This encodes CASSIDPRGGGTDTQYF. The full variable domain, rest sourced from reference TRBV19 and TRBJ2-3, is DGGITQSPKYLFRKEGQNVTLSCEQNLNHDAMYWYRQDPGQGLRLIYYSQIVNDFQKGDIAEGYSVSREKKESFPLTVTSAQKNPTAFYLCASSIDPRGGGTDTQYFGPGTRLTVL.